The clone carrying this T cell receptor (beta chain) was seen a handful of times. Its antigen is still unknown. The same CDR3 arises from other DNA sequences in this sample as well. The entirety of the isolated RNA underwent reverse transcription, so expressed TCRB transcripts were sequenced. Generated by immunoSEQ multiplex PCR, the TCRdb table keeps only in-frame clones and is missing some. The sample yields 150,000 to 200,000 clones, approximately 8.8% seen once. CDR1 and CDR2 from the germline V gene are SGHRS and YFSETQ. This CDR3 has 11 residues. V was pared by 2 bases and J by 3 bases, with 2 bases between. Cells sorted by CD45RO/CCR7/CD25/CD127/CD95/CD27 comprised CD4+ naive, central memory, regulatory and stem cell-like memory cells. The data stem from a study of beta chain features in type 1 diabetes. Study-level results: The VDJ junctions of type 1 diabetes patients carried fewer insertions and more deletions. Sequencing from cDNA could over-represent high-TCR-expressing cells. Patients with Type 1 diabetes showed moderately but significantly shorter TCRB CDR3s in all four CD4+ subsets. It was not settled here whether HLA type affects TCRB rearrangement.

Sequencing input: central memory CD4+ T cells from blood. This TCR derives from a woman aged 25 to 39 with type 1 diabetes. The chain links TRBV5-1 to TRBJ2-5; D ambiguous. The CDR3 loop reads CASSFEETQYF. CDR3 nucleotide sequence: TGCGCCAGCAGCTTCGAAGAGACCCAGTACTTC.